These 9 T cell receptor beta chains originate from one sample sequenced in a study of cytomegalovirus exposure and HLA in healthy donors. In the PCR, 60 Vbeta and 13 Jbeta primers were used. Using immunoSEQ multiplex PCR, the repertoire was profiled, and TCRdb retains in-frame clones only, with some absent. The table shows approximately 140,000 clones, with roughly four fifths occurring only once. What was sequenced was PBMCs. All receptors come from a woman aged 35 to 49 in good health and CMV-seropositive.

The chain employs TRBV7-3 and TRBJ2-5, with 7 bases aligning to TRBD1. Germline loops: CDR1 SGHTA, CDR2 FQGTGA. V lost 6 bases to trimming and J lost 5 bases; unmatched junction nucleotides: 18. The CDR3 runs to 17 residues. Here the CDR3 DNA reads TGTGCCAGCAGTCCCCTCGGGCAGAGAGGGGGCTTGGAGACCCAGTACTTC. Amino acids: CASSPLGQRGGLETQYF.

This rearrangement joins TRBV10-3 to TRBJ2-2, with 16 bases matching TRBD2. This CDR3 is built from 20 residues. The V gene end was trimmed by 2 bases and the J gene end by 6 bases; junction bases not matched to a gene: 12. Looked up from germline, CDR1 is ENHRY and CDR2 is SYGVKD. The CDR3 nucleotides read TGTGCCATCAGTGAGAGACAAACCGGGACTAGCGGGAGGGGGGCCGGGGAGCTGTTTTTT. Its protein is CAISERQTGTSGRGAGELFF.

Regarding this clone: This sample also contains other DNA sequences that code for the same CDR3. The chain combines TRBV27 with TRBJ2-7; 10 bases match TRBD1. The length of the CDR3 is 16 residues. The V and J ends lost 5 bases and 7 bases, in that order; junction bases with no gene match: 14. The germline gives CDR1 MNHEY, CDR2 SMNVEV (reference sequence). CDR3 bases: TGTGCCAGCAGTCCGACAGGGGGCGCGGGATTGAAAGAGCAGTACTTC. Amino acids: CASSPTGGAGLKEQYF.

This chain joins TRBV2 and TRBJ2-1; the match to TRBD1 covers 7 bases. Germline V lookup: CDR1 SNHLY, CDR2 FYNNEI. This CDR3 is built from 16 residues. With 0 bases clipped from V and 4 bases from J, the junction kept 6 bases outside the gene matches. This CDR3 is CASSEAGGVSYNEQFF. DNA for the CDR3: TGTGCCAGCAGTGAAGCAGGGGGCGTAAGTTACAATGAGCAGTTCTTC.

The chain carries TRBV5-1 and TRBJ2-5, with D perhaps TRBD1 (5 bases). CDR1 and CDR2 (germline): SGHRS, YFSETQ. The CDR3 is 16 residues long. V lost 6 bases and J 7 bases, leaving 25 bases between the germline ends. The CDR3 region is CASTQPTVLPPGTQYF. CDR3 coding DNA: TGCGCCAGCACCCAACCGACAGTGCTACCCCCGGGGACCCAGTACTTC. Full variable domain (rest looked up from reference TRBV5-1 and TRBJ2-5): KAGVTQTPRYLIKTRGQQVTLSCSPISGHRSVSWYQQTPGQGLQFLFEYFSETQRNKGNFPGRFSGRQFSNSRSEMNVSTLELGDSALYLCASTQPTVLPPGTQYFGPGTRLLVL.

This chain connects TRBV19 to TRBJ2-3, with 15 bases aligning to TRBD2. The junction had 7 bases not matched to a gene; V was cut back by 4 bases and J by 8 bases. This CDR3 comprises 16 residues. The germline gives CDR1 LNHDA, CDR2 SQIVND (reference sequence). The CDR3 here is CASSSPGLAGGFTQYF. The CDR3 region has the DNA TGTGCCAGTAGTAGCCCGGGACTAGCGGGAGGTTTTACGCAGTATTTT.

The chain couples TRBV7-9 to TRBJ2-7; the D gene is possibly TRBD2 (5 bases). V gave up 0 bases and J gave up 3 bases, with 15 bases separating them. Germline CDR1 reads SEHNR; CDR2 reads FQNEAQ (reference sequence). CDR3 length equals 16 residues. CDR3 in DNA: TGTGCCAGCAGCTTAGCGCTGTCCACACGGGGCTACGAGCAGTACTTC. It encodes CASSLALSTRGYEQYF.

Only a few counts were recorded for this clone. This chain joins TRBV5-5 and TRBJ1-4; D gene ambiguous. CDR3 length equals 16 residues. Germline CDR1 SGHKS, CDR2 YYEKEE (reference sequence). V was clipped by 4 bases and J by 8 bases, with 21 bases between them. DNA for the CDR3: TGTGCCAGCAGCCTTAGGGAGGGAGAGGGAATGGAAAAACTGTTTTTT. It encodes CASSLREGEGMEKLFF.

This clone occurred a few times. The identical CDR3 is also encoded by other nucleotide sequences in the sample. This chain uses TRBV18 with TRBJ2-7, with 9 bases identical to TRBD2. CDR1 KGHSH and CDR2 LQKENI come from the germline V gene. With 0 bases clipped from V and 1 base from J, the junction kept 1 base outside the gene matches. The CDR3 loop spans 15 amino acids. CDR3: CASSPPSGGSYEQYF. CDR3 nucleotides: TGTGCCAGCTCACCACCTAGCGGGGGTTCCTACGAGCAGTACTTC.